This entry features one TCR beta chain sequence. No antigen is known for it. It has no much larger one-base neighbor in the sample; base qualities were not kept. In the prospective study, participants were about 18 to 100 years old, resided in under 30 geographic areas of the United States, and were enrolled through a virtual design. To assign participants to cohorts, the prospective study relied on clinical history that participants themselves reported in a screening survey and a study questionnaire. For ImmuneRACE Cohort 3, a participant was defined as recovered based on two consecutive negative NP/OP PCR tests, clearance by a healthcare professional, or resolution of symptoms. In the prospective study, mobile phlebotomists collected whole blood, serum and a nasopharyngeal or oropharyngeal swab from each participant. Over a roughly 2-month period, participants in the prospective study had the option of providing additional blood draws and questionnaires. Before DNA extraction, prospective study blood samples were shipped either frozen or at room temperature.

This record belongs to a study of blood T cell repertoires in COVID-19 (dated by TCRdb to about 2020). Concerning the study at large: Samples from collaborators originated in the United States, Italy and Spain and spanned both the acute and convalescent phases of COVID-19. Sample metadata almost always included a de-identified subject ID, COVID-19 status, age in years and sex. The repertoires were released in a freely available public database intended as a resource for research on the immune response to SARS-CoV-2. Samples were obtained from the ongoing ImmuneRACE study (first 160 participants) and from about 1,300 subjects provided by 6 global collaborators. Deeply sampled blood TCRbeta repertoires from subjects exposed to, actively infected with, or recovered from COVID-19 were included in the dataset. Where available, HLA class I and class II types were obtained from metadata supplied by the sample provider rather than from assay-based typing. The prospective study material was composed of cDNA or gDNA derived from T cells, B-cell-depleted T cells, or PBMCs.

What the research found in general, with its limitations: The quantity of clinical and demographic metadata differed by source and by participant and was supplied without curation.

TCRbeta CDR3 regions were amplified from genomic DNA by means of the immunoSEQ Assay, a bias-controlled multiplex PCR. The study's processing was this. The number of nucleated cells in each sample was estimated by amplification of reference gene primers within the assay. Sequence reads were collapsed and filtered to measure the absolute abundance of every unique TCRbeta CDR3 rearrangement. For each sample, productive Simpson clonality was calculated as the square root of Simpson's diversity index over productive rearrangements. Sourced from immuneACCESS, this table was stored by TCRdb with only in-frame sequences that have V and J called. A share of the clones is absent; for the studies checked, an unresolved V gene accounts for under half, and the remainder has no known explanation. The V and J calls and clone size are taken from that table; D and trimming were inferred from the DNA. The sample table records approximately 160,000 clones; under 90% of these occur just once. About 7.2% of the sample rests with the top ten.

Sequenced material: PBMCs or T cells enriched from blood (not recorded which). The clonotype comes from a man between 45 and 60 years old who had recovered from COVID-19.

In nucleotide form, the sequence is TGCGCCAGCAGCTTGACCGGGACAGGGGGCTCCTACGAGCAGTACTTC. Translated, this gives CASSLTGTGGSYEQYF. The chain joins TRBV5-1 to TRBJ2-7, with TRBD1 matching 11 junction bases. V is cut back by 1 base and J by 0 bases, with 3 bases in the junction unmatched. Inclusive of the bounding cysteine and phenylalanine, the CDR3 is 16 residues long. CDR3 DNA is the only sequence kept; it has 48 bases, read in frame from the first base. CDR1 and CDR2 were assigned from the germline V gene as SGHRS and YFSETQ. When the CDR3 is completed using the reference TRBV5-1 and TRBJ2-7 genes on either side, the full variable domain is KAGVTQTPRYLIKTRGQQVTLSCSPISGHRSVSWYQQTPGQGLQFLFEYFSETQRNKGNFPGRFSGRQFSNSRSEMNVSTLELGDSALYLCASSLTGTGGSYEQYFGPGTRLTVT.